These 16 T cell receptor beta chains were all obtained from the same sample, sequenced in a study of blood T cell repertoires in COVID-19. Profiling relied on immunoSEQ multiplex PCR, and the TCRdb table lists in-frame clones only, not all of them. The sample has around 400,000 clones; more than 75% are singletons. Sequenced input: peripheral blood. These receptors were taken from a woman aged 55 to 70 with COVID-19, enrolled during active disease.

The chain employs TRBV5-6 and TRBJ1-1; a possible D gene is TRBD1 (5 bases). Germline-derived CDR1 and CDR2 are SGHDT and YYEEEE. The CDR3 is made up of 13 amino acids. The V and J ends lost 4 bases and 7 bases respectively, with 14 bases between them. CDR3 bases: TGTGCCAGCAGCCCATGGGGCCAGCGTGAAGCTTTCTTT. The encoded protein is CASSPWGQREAFF.

V is TRBV7-9 and J is TRBJ2-5, with 7 bases aligning to TRBD2. This CDR3 has 14 residues. Germline V lookup: CDR1 SEHNR, CDR2 FQNEAQ (reference sequence). V was clipped by 5 bases and J by 1 base; unmatched bases: 4. CDR3 nucleotide sequence: TGTGCCAGCAGCCGTAGCGGGCCCCAAGAGACCCAGTACTTC. Translated, it gives CASSRSGPQETQYF.

This chain links TRBV19 with TRBJ1-5; D is undetermined. CDR1 is LNHDA, CDR2 SQIVND, per germline (reference sequence). Deletions cut 5 bases from V and 11 bases from J, with 16 bases between. The CDR3 is made up of 13 amino acids. In DNA, the CDR3 is TGTGCCAGTAGTCCTTCCGGGTTTTCAGCCCAGCATTTT. It encodes CASSPSGFSAQHF.

The V gene is TRBV6-6, the J gene TRBJ2-7; a possible D gene is TRBD1 (5 bases). V lost 6 bases to trimming and J lost 2 bases, with 11 bases between them. The CDR3 is made up of 13 amino acids. Germline V CDR1 and CDR2: MNHNY, SVGAGI (reference sequence). CDR3 nucleotides: TGTGCCAGCAGGCAGGGCGAGGCCTACGAGCAGTACTTC. This codes for CASRQGEAYEQYF.

V gene TRBV29-1 combines with J gene TRBJ1-2; unclear D gene. This CDR3 is 13 amino acids long. Germline V gene sequence: CDR1 SQVTM, CDR2 ANQGSEA. Trimming stripped 6 bases from V and 0 bases from J, with 11 bases between. CDR3 sequence reads: CSVLSAANYGYTF. Written as DNA, the CDR3 is TGCAGCGTCCTAAGCGCAGCTAACTATGGCTACACCTTC.

The V call is TRBV7-3, the J call TRBJ2-2, with 10 bases lining up with TRBD1. This CDR3 is 17 amino acids long. Germline V gene data show CDR1 as SGHTA and CDR2 as FQGTGA. V lost 6 bases and J lost 0; bases outside the gene matches: 7. As DNA, the CDR3 is TGTGCCAGCAGTAAGACAGGGGGCGCGGCGAACACCGGGGAGCTGTTTTTT. Encoded protein: CASSKTGGAANTGELFF.

The chain couples TRBV7-9 to TRBJ1-1; maybe TRBD1 (6 bases). In germline, CDR1 is SEHNR, CDR2 FQNEAQ (reference sequence). The CDR3 totals 15 residues. Between the trimmed V and J ends, which lost 1 base and 0 bases, there was a span of 9 bases. The CDR3 is CASSLVGQMNTEAFF. The CDR3 DNA sequence: TGTGCCAGCAGCTTAGTAGGACAGATGAACACTGAAGCTTTCTTT.

This chain uses TRBV7-2 with TRBJ2-5; D gene ambiguous. Germline-derived CDR1 and CDR2 are SGHTA and FQGNSA. The germline V and J ends were trimmed by 1 base and 5 bases, with 8 bases remaining between them. CDR3 length: 13 residues. The CDR3 reads CASSLGPWETQYF. The CDR3 DNA sequence: TGTGCCAGCAGCTTAGGGCCCTGGGAGACCCAGTACTTC.

This clone was counted only a few times. This chain links TRBV5-1 with TRBJ1-1, with 10 nucleotides matching TRBD1. Germline loops: CDR1 SGHRS, CDR2 YFSETQ. V gave up 2 bases and J gave up 0 bases; unmatched junction bases: 4. This CDR3 has 16 residues. CDR3 region: CASSLGQGDMNTEAFF. The CDR3 DNA is TGCGCCAGCAGCTTAGGACAGGGGGACATGAACACTGAAGCTTTCTTT.

The J gene is TRBJ1-5, the V gene TRBV6-6, with a weak D call TRBD1 (6 bases). Germline-derived CDR1 and CDR2 are MNHNY and SVGAGI (reference sequence). V lost 5 bases to trimming and J lost 0 bases, with 17 bases between them. CDR3 length: 17 amino acids. The CDR3 DNA is TGTGCCAGCAGTCTTGCCGGGACAAGTTATAGCAATCAGCCCCAGCATTTT. It specifies CASSLAGTSYSNQPQHF.

The rearrangement uses TRBV19 and TRBJ2-4; TRBD2 matches 12 bases. V lost 4 bases, J lost 3 bases, and 10 bases stayed unmatched. CDR3 size: 18 residues. Germline V gene data show CDR1 as LNHDA and CDR2 as SQIVND (reference sequence). The DNA of the CDR3 is TGTGCCAGTAGTACGTTCTCTAGCGGGGGGGCCCTCAAAAACATTCAGTACTTC. Amino acids: CASSTFSSGGALKNIQYF.

Concerning this clone itself: Other DNA sequences in this specimen translate into the identical CDR3. The V call is TRBV6-5, the J call TRBJ1-2; 7 nucleotides line up with TRBD1. The CDR3 has 13 amino acids. V was pared by 6 bases and J by 2 bases, with 3 bases of the junction left unmatched. Germline CDR1 and CDR2: MNHEY and SVGAGI. The CDR3 nucleotides read TGTGCCAGCAGCCCAGGGGGGAACTATGGCTACACCTTC. It encodes CASSPGGNYGYTF.

The chain employs TRBV4-1 and TRBJ1-5, with 9 bases fitting TRBD1. The CDR3 runs 18 residues. The germline V gene has CDR1 MGHRA and CDR2 YSYEKL. V shed 3 bases, J shed 1 base, and the junction held 10 bases outside the gene matches. Here the CDR3 DNA reads TGCGCCAGCAGCCACCCCAGGACAGGGGCCTCGAGCAATCAGCCCCAGCATTTT. Protein product: CASSHPRTGASSNQPQHF.

The DNA of the CDR3 is TGCGCCAGCCGGGGGGGCAGCCAGAACACTGAAGCTTTCTTT. It encodes CASRGGSQNTEAFF. This sequence joins TRBV5-1 and TRBJ1-1; possibly TRBD1 for D (6 bases). Trimming removed 7 bases from V and 1 base from J, with 14 bases in between. CDR3 length equals 14 residues. The germline gives CDR1 SGHRS, CDR2 YFSETQ.

The chain recombines TRBV24-1 with TRBJ2-1; a weak D match, TRBD2 (5 bases). The germline V gene has CDR1 KGHDR and CDR2 SFDVKD. CDR3 length: 14 residues. The V end lost 3 bases, the J end lost 6 bases, and 11 bases lay between the germline ends. CDR3 residues: CATSDKLAGNEQFF. CDR3 nucleotide sequence: TGTGCCACCAGTGATAAGCTCGCGGGCAATGAGCAGTTCTTC.

This clone was seen more than once but under ten times. The chain carries TRBV2 and TRBJ1-2, with 7 positions matching TRBD1. This CDR3 has 16 residues. V trimming: 5 bases; J trimming: 0 bases; junction bases outside the gene matches: 9. Germline CDR1 SNHLY, CDR2 FYNNEI. In nucleotides, the CDR3 is TGTGCCAGCAGTCTAGAGGGGGCCGTTTCTAACTATGGCTACACCTTC. Translated: CASSLEGAVSNYGYTF.